The clone carrying this TCR beta chain appeared a few times. These data originate in a study of pediatric ulcerative colitis. Study as a whole: Fewer than 10 patients showed pancolitis and two showed left-sided colitis.

Trimming removed 3 bases from V and 8 bases from J; junction bases left unmatched: 9. Germline V gives CDR1 SGDLS, CDR2 YYNGEE. This CDR3 has 14 residues. Profiling relied on immunoSEQ multiplex PCR, and the TCRdb table lists in-frame clones only, not all of them. The sample holds about 64,000 clones; approximately 87% are singletons and the top ten take around 3.3%. This receptor was obtained from a boy aged 5-17 years with severe ulcerative colitis. The V gene is TRBV9, the J gene TRBJ1-1; 8 nucleotides match TRBD1. The material sequenced was blood. CDR3 DNA sequence: TGTGCCAGCAGCGCCATCGGACAGGGTGGGGAAGCTTTCTTT. Translating it yields CASSAIGQGGEAFF.